The 9 T cell receptor beta chains below all came from one sample that was sequenced in a study of CD8+ T cells in alopecia areata. The treatment: oral pan-JAK inhibitor, 5-10 mg twice daily. RNA was isolated and reverse transcribed to cDNA, the sequencing template. Libraries were prepared by immunoSEQ multiplex PCR; TCRdb keeps only in-frame clonotypes and omits some of them. The sample has fewer than 350,000 clones, roughly 60% seen once. The specimen comprised CD4+ T cells sorted from blood, sampled at week 24, from a patient treated with tofacitinib. All receptors come from a human donor with alopecia areata.

This clone was counted once. This rearrangement joins TRBV6-1 to TRBJ2-1; no clear D. This CDR3 region has 17 residues. From germline, CDR1 is MNHNS and CDR2 SASEGT. Trimming left V 3 bases short and J 6 bases short, with 21 bases between. CDR3 bases: TGTGCCAGCAGTGACGCCTCCACCCCCCTCAAGGCCAATGAGCAGTTCTTC. Translated, it gives CASSDASTPLKANEQFF.

The V call is TRBV25-1, the J call TRBJ2-7, with unresolved D. Germline V lookup: CDR1 MGHDK, CDR2 SYGVNS. Trimming removed 7 bases at V and 0 bases at J, with 1 base between. The CDR3 covers 10 residues. Written as DNA, the CDR3 is TGTGCCAGCACCTCCTACGAGCAGTACTTC. Translating gives CASTSYEQYF.

The chain employs TRBV7-9 and TRBJ2-3; D gene ambiguous. CDR1 and CDR2 (germline): SEHNR, FQNEAQ (reference sequence). The CDR3 runs 15 residues. V lost 10 bases to trimming and J lost 1 base, with 18 bases between them. CDR3: CANPWDVSGTDTQYF. The CDR3 nucleotides read TGTGCCAACCCCTGGGATGTGAGCGGCACAGATACGCAGTATTTT.

This clone was seen only a few times. The V and J genes are TRBV30 and TRBJ2-1, with 8 bases identical to TRBD2. This CDR3 comprises 16 residues. The germline gives CDR1 GTSNPN, CDR2 SVGIG (reference sequence). V lost 6 bases, J lost 4 bases, and 14 bases stayed unmatched. The CDR3 DNA reads TGTGCCTGTAGCGGCACACGGGGGGGCTCTTACAATGAGCAGTTCTTC. This codes for CACSGTRGGSYNEQFF.

This clone was counted a few times. The rearrangement links TRBV6-4 to TRBJ1-4; weak D call: TRBD1 (5 bases). V was cut by 4 bases and J by 7 bases, with 10 bases left in between. Germline V lookup: CDR1 MRHNA, CDR2 SNTAGT. This CDR3 is built from 13 residues. CDR3 bases: TGTGCCAGCAGTGTGAGGGGTGGTGAAAAACTGTTTTTT. This translates into CASSVRGGEKLFF.

The gene calls are TRBV14 and TRBJ2-1, with TRBD2 identical over 12 bases. J lost 6 bases, V lost 8 bases, and 5 bases had no gene match. In germline, CDR1 is SGHDN, CDR2 FVKESK. The CDR3 extends over 14 amino acids. The CDR3 sequence is CASSRLAGANEQFF. The CDR3 coding sequence is TGTGCCAGCTCCAGACTAGCGGGGGCCAATGAGCAGTTCTTC. Supplemented by reference TRBV14 and TRBJ2-1, the full variable domain reads EAGVTQFPSHSVIEKGQTVTLRCDPISGHDNLYWYRRVMGKEIKFLLHFVKESKQDESGMPNNRFLAERTGGTYSTLKVQPAELEDSGVYFCASSRLAGANEQFFGPGTRLTVL.

The chain combines TRBV9 with TRBJ1-1; 7 bases are a match to TRBD1. With 0 bases clipped from V and 6 bases from J, the junction kept 5 bases outside the gene matches. The CDR3 loop spans 14 amino acids. Germline CDR1 reads SGDLS; CDR2 reads YYNGEE. The CDR3 here is CASSVVVGQPEAFF. CDR3 nucleotides: TGTGCCAGCAGCGTAGTAGTGGGACAGCCTGAAGCTTTCTTT.

The CDR3 region has the DNA TGTGCCAGCAGCCCGGATGGCGGGGCTCAAGAGACCCAGTACTTC. This sequence encodes CASSPDGGAQETQYF. J is TRBJ2-5 and V is TRBV5-4, with a possible D match to TRBD2 (6 bases). The CDR3 runs 15 residues. Germline loops: CDR1 SGHNT, CDR2 YYREEE (reference sequence). V lost 4 bases to trimming and J lost 2 bases, with 15 bases between them.

This chain uses TRBV5-6 with TRBJ2-1; D is perhaps TRBD1 or TRBD2 (5 bases each). Trimming removed 5 bases from V and 2 bases from J, with 20 bases in between. The germline gives CDR1 SGHDT, CDR2 YYEEEE. The CDR3 sequence is 17 residues long. CDR3 region: CASSVVGGRGPYNEQFF. As DNA, the CDR3 is TGTGCCAGCAGTGTCGTTGGGGGAAGGGGACCCTACAATGAGCAGTTCTTC.